These T cell receptor beta chains were read from a single sample in a study of blood T cells in healthy people across ages. A single record per CDR3 protein comes from TCRdb applying MiXCR to the 5' RACE reads. The data show about 1.8 million distinct CDR3 sequences, with roughly 50% seen just once and 2.1% held by the top ten. Sequencing was done on a sample of blood. Every receptor here comes from a woman between 40 and 50 years old in good health. The CDR3 runs from the conserved cysteine through the conserved F or W. The D gene is left open where the match is weak. Clone sizes are given selectively: once, few, many, or a class where the clone is expanded.

J gene,D gene,clone size,V gene,CDR3 protein,CDR3 DNA
TRBJ2-7,TRBD2,NA,TRBV20-1,CSATGLAGGLPYEQYF,TGCAGTGCCACCGGACTAGCGGGGGGGCTTCCTTACGAGCAGTACTTC
TRBJ1-2,NA,NA,TRBV7-2,CASSLVRQNYGYTF,TGTGCCAGCAGCTTAGTGAGGCAGAACTATGGCTACACCTTC
TRBJ2-1,TRBD1,NA,TRBV7-3,CASSSKGQGSYNEQFF,TGTGCCAGCAGCTCTAAGGGACAGGGGTCCTACAATGAGCAGTTCTTC
TRBJ2-7,TRBD1,NA,TRBV27,CASSSQGEQYEQYF,TGTGCCAGCAGTTCACAGGGGGAGCAGTACGAGCAGTACTTC
TRBJ2-7,NA,few,TRBV5-5,CASSLRTASSYEQYF,TGTGCCAGCAGCTTAAGGACAGCGAGCTCCTACGAGCAGTACTTC
TRBJ1-4,NA,few,TRBV5-1,CASSRVGQSAEKLFF,TGCGCCAGCAGTCGAGTGGGGCAATCCGCTGAAAAACTGTTTTTT
TRBJ2-5,NA,few,TRBV6-2/TRBV6-3,CASSYQRTPRETQYF,TGTGCCAGCAGTTATCAGAGGACCCCCAGAGAGACCCAGTACTTC
TRBJ2-6,NA,few,TRBV5-1,CASSLDKLNVLTF,TGCGCCAGCAGCTTGGATAAGTTGAACGTCCTGACTTTC
TRBJ2-7,NA,few,TRBV3-1,CASSQARGLPGSYEQYF,TGTGCCAGCAGCCAAGCAAGGGGCCTACCGGGTTCCTACGAGCAGTACTTC
TRBJ2-4,NA,NA,TRBV5-1,CASSLGDDGTKNIQYF,TGCGCCAGCAGCTTGGGGGATGATGGAACCAAAAACATTCAGTACTTC
TRBJ2-3,NA,NA,TRBV7-2,CASSKRSGTDTQYF,TGTGCCAGCAGCAAGCGTAGCGGCACAGATACGCAGTATTTT
TRBJ2-1,TRBD2,NA,TRBV2,CASSGSERGEQFF,TGTGCCAGCAGTGGGTCTGAGCGGGGTGAGCAGTTCTTC
TRBJ2-1,NA,once,TRBV24-1,CATSPVGSSSYNEQFF,TGTGCCACCAGCCCCGTAGGCTCCAGCTCCTACAATGAGCAGTTCTTC
TRBJ2-5,TRBD1,few,TRBV5-1,CASSLPQGLDQETQYF,TGCGCCAGCAGCTTGCCACAGGGGCTAGACCAAGAGACCCAGTACTTC
TRBJ2-7,NA,few,TRBV2,CASSEVGTEQYF,TGTGCCAGCAGTGAAGTGGGGACCGAGCAGTACTTC
TRBJ2-7,NA,NA,TRBV2,CASTATRTYEQYF,TGTGCCAGCACCGCCACCCGTACGTACGAGCAGTACTTC
TRBJ2-7,TRBD1,NA,TRBV18,CASSRRDRGLRDEQYF,TGTGCCAGCTCCCGGCGGGACAGGGGACTTCGCGACGAGCAGTACTTC
TRBJ2-5,NA,NA,TRBV6-5,CASSYFLLRAPLQETQYF,TGTGCCAGCAGTTACTTTTTGCTCAGGGCGCCCTTACAAGAGACCCAGTACTTC
TRBJ1-2,NA,NA,TRBV15,CATSRVTLPNYGYTF,TGTGCCACCAGCAGAGTCACCCTTCCTAACTATGGCTACACCTTC
TRBJ2-7,NA,NA,TRBV9,CASSVAGGGAGYEQYF,TGTGCCAGCAGCGTAGCAGGTGGGGGGGCAGGTTACGAGCAGTACTTC
TRBJ1-2,NA,NA,TRBV7-2,CASSLAFSETYGYTF,TGTGCCAGCAGCTTAGCATTTTCGGAAACCTATGGCTACACCTTC
TRBJ2-1,NA,NA,TRBV3-1,CASSQVGEGGGAGEQFF,TGTGCCAGCAGCCAAGTGGGGGAAGGTGGAGGGGCCGGTGAGCAGTTCTTC
TRBJ2-1,TRBD2,few,TRBV6-5,CASSYSLYRGGEQFF,TGTGCCAGCAGTTACTCTCTTTACCGGGGGGGTGAGCAGTTCTTC
TRBJ1-4,NA,NA,TRBV20-1,CSARDAAGNGEKLFF,TGCAGTGCTAGAGATGCGGCGGGAAACGGGGAAAAACTGTTTTTT
TRBJ2-2,NA,NA,TRBV20-1,CSARETGNTGELFF,TGCAGCGCTAGAGAAACAGGGAACACCGGGGAGCTGTTTTTT
TRBJ2-1,TRBD1,NA,TRBV12-3/TRBV12-4,CASSSRDRVNRNEQFF,TGTGCCAGCAGTTCTAGGGACAGGGTTAATAGGAATGAGCAGTTCTTC
TRBJ2-5,TRBD2,NA,TRBV7-9,CASSLSPAGGETQYF,TGTGCCAGCAGCTTATCTCCAGCGGGGGGGGAGACCCAGTACTTC
TRBJ2-1,NA,NA,TRBV5-6,CASSLELTMDEQFF,TGTGCCAGCAGCTTGGAGTTAACGATGGATGAGCAGTTCTTC
TRBJ2-7,NA,NA,TRBV28,CASRLVRRGTYEQYF,TGTGCCAGCAGGCTTGTGAGAAGGGGGACGTACGAGCAGTACTTC
TRBJ1-2,NA,NA,TRBV12-3/TRBV12-4,CASSLSFAYGYTF,TGTGCCAGCAGTCTGAGTTTTGCCTATGGCTACACCTTC
TRBJ2-7,TRBD2,NA,TRBV6-2/TRBV6-3,CASSLSGLGYPSEQYF,TGTGCCAGCAGCTTAAGCGGACTAGGGTATCCCTCCGAGCAGTACTTC
TRBJ2-5,NA,once,TRBV9,CASSKSLETQYF,TGTGCCAGCAGTAAATCTTTAGAGACCCAGTACTTC
TRBJ1-2,NA,NA,TRBV29-1,CSVEVPGGNRYGYTF,TGCAGCGTTGAAGTTCCCGGGGGGAATCGGTATGGCTACACCTTC
TRBJ2-1,NA,few,TRBV4-3,CASSQETRLLEQFF,TGCGCCAGCAGCCAAGAGACTAGGCTGCTTGAGCAGTTCTTC
TRBJ1-1,NA,NA,TRBV5-1,CASSDGGGAPMNTEAFF,TGCGCCAGCAGCGATGGGGGGGGAGCGCCCATGAACACTGAAGCTTTCTTT
TRBJ1-1,NA,few,TRBV5-1,CASSFSVLNTEAFF,TGCGCCAGCAGCTTCTCGGTTCTGAACACTGAAGCTTTCTTT
TRBJ2-5,NA,NA,TRBV7-2,CASSEGTGLQETQYF,TGTGCCAGCAGTGAAGGGACGGGTTTACAAGAGACCCAGTACTTC
TRBJ2-5,TRBD2,NA,TRBV6-2/TRBV6-3,CASSYHTIAGEETQYF,TGTGCCAGCAGTTACCATACGATAGCGGGGGAAGAGACCCAGTACTTC
TRBJ1-2,TRBD1,NA,TRBV6-6,CASSYQGGGYTF,TGTGCCAGCAGTTACCAGGGGGGAGGCTACACCTTC
TRBJ1-4,NA,few,TRBV29-1,CSVDTGINEKLFF,TGCAGCGTCGACACCGGGATCAATGAAAAACTGTTTTTT
TRBJ1-6,NA,NA,TRBV4-3,CASSQGGTGNSPLHF,TGCGCCAGCAGCCAGGGAGGAACCGGGAATTCACCCCTCCACTTT